This T cell receptor (beta chain) was obtained from a study of shared clonotypes between healthy human individuals (dated by TCRdb to about 2020). Context from the whole study: A couple of women and a few men aged 18 to 49 years were included in the cohort. Per donor, three plates each were used for CD4 naive and CD4 memory, two for CD8 naive, and one for CD8 memory. To estimate repertoire size and how much clonotype sharing occurs between individuals, the study deeply sequenced the blood TCR repertoires of five healthy adults. To increase sequencing depth and limit assay-specific biases, different laboratories used diverse techniques to prepare libraries and sequence TCR repertoires. Between about 0.94 and 8.9 billion PBMCs per donor were obtained by leukapheresis.

Using the deep immunoSEQ assay, TCR CDR3 regions were amplified from genomic DNA by multiplex PCR. Genomic DNA extracted from each cell subset was distributed evenly over all wells of several immunoSEQ 96-well plates, and each plate served as one replicate. For sorted subsets, each replicate PCR was loaded with about 0.2 ug genomic DNA, equivalent to roughly 30,000 T cell genomes. Purified libraries were quantified with a Qubit 3.0 fluorometer, sized on a Bioanalyzer 2100, and re-quantified with the KAPA Library Quantification kit. Each immunoSEQ 96-well plate was sequenced on its own single-read 150-cycle Illumina NextSeq 550 flow cell. Under the source paper's analysis protocol: Because the immunoSEQ output held only junctional sequences and lacked quality scores, the filtering could not match the filtering applied to full-length reads. To assign V/J genes and CDR3, sequences were annotated against IMGT germline references using PyIR, a Python wrapper for IgBLAST v1.9. Reads were filtered out if the reads had weak V/J assignments (E-value above 1e-6), no CDR3, stop codons, out-of-frame junctions, or ambiguous translated residues. V3J clonotypes were defined as sequences sharing the same inferred V gene, J gene, and CDR3 amino acid sequence. Percentage overlap between repertoires was calculated by dividing the number of shared unique clonotypes by the size of the smaller repertoire. RTK rarefaction, the Chao1 estimator, and Recon v2.1 estimates of unobserved clonotypes were used to assess repertoire richness. Generation probabilities for all TCRbeta clonotypes obtained by the gDNA method from a handful of donors were computed using OLGA. Held by TCRdb, this immuneACCESS table contains in-frame sequences only and omits some clones. Under half of the omission traces to an unresolved V gene where checked; the cause of the rest is unknown. V and J calls plus clone size are reproduced from that table; the DNA served to infer D and trimming. The sample table contains 850,000 to 1,200,000 clones; only one count was recorded for about three quarters of them. Around 1.5% of the sample belongs to the ten largest clones.

For CDR1 and CDR2, the germline V gene lists MNHNS and SASEGT. V lost 8 bases and J lost 0 bases; the stretch between them is 8 bases long. The CDR3 has 13 amino acids, counting the end cysteine and phenylalanine. Only the CDR3 DNA is retained, 39 bases long and in frame from the first base. Here is what the overall study found, with its caveats: Pairwise subsampling indicated that sequencing depth was expected to affect the degree of clonotype sharing among donors. Compared with non-shared clonotypes, the clonotypes found in all four sorted-subset donors had higher generation probabilities. Sampling was restricted to blood, and TCR repertoires in tissues likely differ from the TCR repertoires found in blood. When a few donors were compared, the shared fraction of clonotypes was around 5% for naive CD4, about 4% for naive CD8, about 2.4% for memory CD4, and 0.3% to 0.5% for memory CD8. Incomplete sequencing was indicated by rarefaction of sorted-subset datasets, despite the large sequencing depth. Because the study included a small number of donors, the genetic and exposure-history diversity represented was limited. Naive subsets generally had larger estimated clonotype richness than memory subsets did.

The donors were healthy, HIV-negative adults with no recently reported acute infections or vaccinations. Only Caucasian adults living in Nashville, Tennessee, USA were represented among the donors. CD4+ T cells were enriched by magnetic negative selection; naive cells were then positively selected on CD45RA, and the negative fraction formed the memory subset. Blood was obtained by leukapheresis, after which PBMCs were separated by Ficoll-Histopaque density gradient centrifugation and cryopreserved in liquid nitrogen vapor phase. Analytical flow cytometry was used to check the purity and quantity of each magnetically sorted T cell population. From each sorted fraction, genomic DNA was isolated and quantified by UV absorbance on a Nanodrop 2000c. Turning to this clone: This clone's antigen is unknown. No base quality values were provided; no much bigger clone lies one nucleotide off.

The rearrangement joined TRBV6-1 to TRBJ1-3; the D gene assignment is ambiguous. This clonotype was obtained from a man in his late teens or twenties in good health. The sample comprised memory CD4+ T cells sorted from blood. In light of the paper, this sample's cell subset or site label describes: CD45RA-negative fraction. Here the CDR3 is given as CASDIGSGNTIYF. The bases read TGTGCCAGCGACATAGGCTCTGGAAACACCATATATTTT.